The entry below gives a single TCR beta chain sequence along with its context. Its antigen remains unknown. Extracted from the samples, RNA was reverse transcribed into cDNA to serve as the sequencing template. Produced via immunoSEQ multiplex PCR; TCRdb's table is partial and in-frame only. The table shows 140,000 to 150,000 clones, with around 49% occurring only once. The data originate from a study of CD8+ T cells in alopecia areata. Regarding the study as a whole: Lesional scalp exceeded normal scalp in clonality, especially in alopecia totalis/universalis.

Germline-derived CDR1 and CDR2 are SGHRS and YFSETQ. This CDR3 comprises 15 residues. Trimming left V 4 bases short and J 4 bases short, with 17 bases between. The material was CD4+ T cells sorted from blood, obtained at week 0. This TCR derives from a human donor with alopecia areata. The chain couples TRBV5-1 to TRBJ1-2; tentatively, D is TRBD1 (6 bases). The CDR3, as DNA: TGCGCCAGCAGCCCAGCGACAGGTTTGGGCTATGGCTACACCTTC. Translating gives CASSPATGLGYGYTF.